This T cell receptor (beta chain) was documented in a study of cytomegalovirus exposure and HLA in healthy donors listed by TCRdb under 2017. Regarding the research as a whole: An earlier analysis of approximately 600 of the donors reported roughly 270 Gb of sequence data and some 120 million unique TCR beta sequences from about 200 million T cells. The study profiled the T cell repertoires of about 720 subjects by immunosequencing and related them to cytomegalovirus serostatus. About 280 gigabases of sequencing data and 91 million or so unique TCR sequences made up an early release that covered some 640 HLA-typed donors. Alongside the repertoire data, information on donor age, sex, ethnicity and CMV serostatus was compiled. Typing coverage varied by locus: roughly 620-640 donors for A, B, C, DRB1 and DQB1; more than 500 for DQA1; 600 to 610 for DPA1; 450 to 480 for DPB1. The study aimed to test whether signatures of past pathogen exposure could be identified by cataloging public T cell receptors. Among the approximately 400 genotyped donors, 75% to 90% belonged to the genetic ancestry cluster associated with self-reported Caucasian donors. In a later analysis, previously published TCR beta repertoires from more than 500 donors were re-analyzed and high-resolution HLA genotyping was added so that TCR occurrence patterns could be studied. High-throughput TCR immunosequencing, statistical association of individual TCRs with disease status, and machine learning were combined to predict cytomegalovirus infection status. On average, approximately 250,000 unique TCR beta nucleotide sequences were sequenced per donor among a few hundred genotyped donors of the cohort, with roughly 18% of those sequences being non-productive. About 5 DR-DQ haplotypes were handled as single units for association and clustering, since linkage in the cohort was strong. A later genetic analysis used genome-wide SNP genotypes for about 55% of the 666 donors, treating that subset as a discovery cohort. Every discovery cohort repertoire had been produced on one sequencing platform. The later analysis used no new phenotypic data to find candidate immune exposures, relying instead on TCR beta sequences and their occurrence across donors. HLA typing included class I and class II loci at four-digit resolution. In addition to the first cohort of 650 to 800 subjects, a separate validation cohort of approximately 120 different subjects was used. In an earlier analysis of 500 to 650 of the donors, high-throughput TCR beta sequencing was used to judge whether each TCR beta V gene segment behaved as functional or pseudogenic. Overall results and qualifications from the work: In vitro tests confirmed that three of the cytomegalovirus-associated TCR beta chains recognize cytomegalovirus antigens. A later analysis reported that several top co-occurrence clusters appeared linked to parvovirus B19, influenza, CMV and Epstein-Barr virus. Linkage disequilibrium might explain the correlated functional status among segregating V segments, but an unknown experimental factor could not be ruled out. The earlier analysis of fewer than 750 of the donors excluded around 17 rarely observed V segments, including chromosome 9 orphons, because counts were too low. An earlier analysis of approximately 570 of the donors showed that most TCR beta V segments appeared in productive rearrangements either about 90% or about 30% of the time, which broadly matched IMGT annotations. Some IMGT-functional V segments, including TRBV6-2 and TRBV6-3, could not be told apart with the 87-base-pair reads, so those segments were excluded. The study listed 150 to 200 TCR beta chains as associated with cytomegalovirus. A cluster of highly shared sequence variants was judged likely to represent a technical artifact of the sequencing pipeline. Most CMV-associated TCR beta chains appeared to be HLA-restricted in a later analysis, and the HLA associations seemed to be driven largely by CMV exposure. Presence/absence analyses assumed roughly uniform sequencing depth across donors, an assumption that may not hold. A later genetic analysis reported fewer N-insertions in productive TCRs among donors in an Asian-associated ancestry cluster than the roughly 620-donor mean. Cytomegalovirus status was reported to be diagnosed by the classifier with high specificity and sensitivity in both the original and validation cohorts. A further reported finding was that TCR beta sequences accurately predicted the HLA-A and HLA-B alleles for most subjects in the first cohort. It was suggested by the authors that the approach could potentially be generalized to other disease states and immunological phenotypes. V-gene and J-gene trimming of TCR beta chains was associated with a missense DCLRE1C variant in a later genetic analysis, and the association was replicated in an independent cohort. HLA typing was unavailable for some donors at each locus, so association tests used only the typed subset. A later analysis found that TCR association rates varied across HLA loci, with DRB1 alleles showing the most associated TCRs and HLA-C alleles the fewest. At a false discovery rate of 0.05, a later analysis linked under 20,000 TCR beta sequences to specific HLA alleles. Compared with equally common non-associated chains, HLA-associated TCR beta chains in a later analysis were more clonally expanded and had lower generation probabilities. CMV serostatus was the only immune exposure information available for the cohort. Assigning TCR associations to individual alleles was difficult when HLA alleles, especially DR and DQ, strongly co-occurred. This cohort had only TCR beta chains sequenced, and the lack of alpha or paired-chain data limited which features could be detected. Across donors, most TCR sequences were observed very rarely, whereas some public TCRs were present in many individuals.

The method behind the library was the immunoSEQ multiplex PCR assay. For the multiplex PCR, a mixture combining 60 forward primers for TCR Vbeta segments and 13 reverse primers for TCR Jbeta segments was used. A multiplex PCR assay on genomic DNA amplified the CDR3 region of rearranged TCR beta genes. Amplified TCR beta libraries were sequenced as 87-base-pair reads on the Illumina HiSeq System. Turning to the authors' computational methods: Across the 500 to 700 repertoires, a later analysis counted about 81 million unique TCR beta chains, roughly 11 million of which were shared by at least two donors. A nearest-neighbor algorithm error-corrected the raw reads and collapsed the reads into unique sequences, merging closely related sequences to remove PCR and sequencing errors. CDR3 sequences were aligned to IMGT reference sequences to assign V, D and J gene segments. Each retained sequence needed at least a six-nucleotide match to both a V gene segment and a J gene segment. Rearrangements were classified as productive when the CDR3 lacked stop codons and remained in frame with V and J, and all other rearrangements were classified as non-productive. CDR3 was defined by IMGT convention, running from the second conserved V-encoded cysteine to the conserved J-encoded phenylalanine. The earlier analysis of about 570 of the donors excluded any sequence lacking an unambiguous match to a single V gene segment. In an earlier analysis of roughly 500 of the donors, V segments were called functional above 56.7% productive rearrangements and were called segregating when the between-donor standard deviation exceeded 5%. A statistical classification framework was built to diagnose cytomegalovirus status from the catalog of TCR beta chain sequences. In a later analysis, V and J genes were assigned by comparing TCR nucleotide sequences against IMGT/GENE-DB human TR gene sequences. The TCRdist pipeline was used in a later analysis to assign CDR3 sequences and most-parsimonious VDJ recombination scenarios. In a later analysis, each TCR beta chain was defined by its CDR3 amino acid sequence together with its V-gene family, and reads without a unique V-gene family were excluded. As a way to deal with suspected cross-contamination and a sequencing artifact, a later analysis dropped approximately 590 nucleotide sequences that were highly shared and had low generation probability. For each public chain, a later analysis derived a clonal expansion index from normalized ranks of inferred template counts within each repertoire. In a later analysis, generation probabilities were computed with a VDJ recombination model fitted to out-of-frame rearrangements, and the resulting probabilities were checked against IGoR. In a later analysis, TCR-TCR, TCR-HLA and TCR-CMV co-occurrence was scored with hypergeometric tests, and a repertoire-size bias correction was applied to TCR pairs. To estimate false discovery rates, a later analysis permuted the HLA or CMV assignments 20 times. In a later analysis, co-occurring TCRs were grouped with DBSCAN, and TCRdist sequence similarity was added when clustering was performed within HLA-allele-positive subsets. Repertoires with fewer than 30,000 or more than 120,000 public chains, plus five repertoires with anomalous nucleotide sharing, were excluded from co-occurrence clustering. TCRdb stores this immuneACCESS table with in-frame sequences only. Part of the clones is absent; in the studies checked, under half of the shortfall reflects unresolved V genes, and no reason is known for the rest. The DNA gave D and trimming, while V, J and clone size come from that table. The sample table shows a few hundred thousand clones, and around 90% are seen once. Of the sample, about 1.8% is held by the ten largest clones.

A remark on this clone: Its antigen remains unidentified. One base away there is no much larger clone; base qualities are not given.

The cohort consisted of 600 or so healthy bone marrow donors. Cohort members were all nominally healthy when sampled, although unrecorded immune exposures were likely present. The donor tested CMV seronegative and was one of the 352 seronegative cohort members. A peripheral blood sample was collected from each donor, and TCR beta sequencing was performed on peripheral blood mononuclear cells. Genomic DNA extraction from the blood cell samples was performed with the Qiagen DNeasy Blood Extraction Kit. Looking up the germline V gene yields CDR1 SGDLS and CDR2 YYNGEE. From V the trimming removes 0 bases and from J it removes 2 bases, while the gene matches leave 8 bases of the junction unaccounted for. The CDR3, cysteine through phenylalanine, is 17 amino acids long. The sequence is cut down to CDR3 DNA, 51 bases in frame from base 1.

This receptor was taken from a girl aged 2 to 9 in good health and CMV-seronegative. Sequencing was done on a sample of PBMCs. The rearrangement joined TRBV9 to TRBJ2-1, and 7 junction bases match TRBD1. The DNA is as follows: TGTGCCAGCAGCGTAGCCCCTCCGACAGGGACCTACAATGAGCAGTTCTTC. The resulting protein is CASSVAPPTGTYNEQFF. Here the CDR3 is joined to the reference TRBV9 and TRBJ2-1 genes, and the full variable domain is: DSGVTQTPKHLITATGQRVTLRCSPRSGDLSVYWYQQSLDQGLQFLIQYYNGEERAKGNILERFSAQQFPDLHSELNLSSLELGDSALYFCASSVAPPTGTYNEQFFGPGTRLTVL.